This TCR beta chain is from a study of cytomegalovirus exposure and HLA in healthy donors (dated by TCRdb to between 2016 and 2019). For the study in its entirety: In an earlier analysis of around 540 of the donors, approximately 260 Gb of sequence data and 100 million or so unique TCR beta sequences from about 190 million T cells were reported. Several DR-DQ haplotypes were handled as single units for association and clustering because linkage in the cohort was strong. The aim of the study was to test whether cataloging public T cell receptors could identify signatures of past pathogen exposure. The study combined high-throughput TCR immunosequencing, statistical association of individual TCRs with disease status, and machine learning to predict cytomegalovirus infection status. Typing coverage varied by locus: roughly 620-640 donors for A, B, C, DRB1 and DQB1; some 520 for DQA1; more than 600 for DPA1; roughly 450 for DPB1. Donor age, sex, ethnicity and CMV serostatus were compiled alongside the repertoire data. The later analysis used no new phenotypic data to find candidate immune exposures, relying instead on TCR beta sequences and their occurrence across donors. Among the roughly 400 genotyped donors, more than 70% belonged to the genetic ancestry cluster associated with self-reported Caucasian donors. In a later analysis, previously published TCR beta repertoires from hundreds of donors were re-analyzed and high-resolution HLA genotyping was added so that TCR occurrence patterns could be studied. In addition to the first cohort of 666 subjects, a separate validation cohort of approximately 110 different subjects was used. Among some 400 genotyped donors of the cohort, an average of approximately 240,000 unique TCR beta nucleotide sequences was sequenced per donor, of which about 18% were non-productive. Every repertoire in the discovery cohort had been generated on one and the same sequencing platform. An earlier analysis of some 500 of the donors used high-throughput TCR beta sequencing to judge whether each TCR beta V gene segment behaved as functional or pseudogenic. Using immunosequencing, the study profiled T cell repertoires from 666 subjects and related those repertoires to cytomegalovirus serostatus. In a later genetic analysis, genome-wide SNP genotypes for about three fifths of the roughly 670 donors were used, and that subset was treated as a discovery cohort. Class I and class II HLA loci were covered by the typing at four-digit resolution. Roughly 310 gigabases of sequencing data and around 87 million unique TCR sequences were included in an early release covering about 700 HLA-typed donors.

Summary of the overall study and its limitations: In the study, some 160 TCR beta chains were listed as associated with cytomegalovirus. Most TCR sequences were seen in very few donors, while some public TCRs were found in many individuals. A later genetic analysis reported fewer N-insertions in productive TCRs among donors in an Asian-associated ancestry cluster than the roughly 700-donor mean. An earlier analysis of roughly 570 of the donors showed that most TCR beta V segments appeared in productive rearrangements either about 90% or about 30% of the time, which broadly matched IMGT annotations. A few of the identified cytomegalovirus-associated TCR beta chains were confirmed in vitro to be specific for cytomegalovirus antigens. A cluster of highly shared sequence variants was judged likely to represent a technical artifact of the sequencing pipeline. Because counts were too low, seventeen rarely observed V segments, including chromosome 9 orphons, were left out of the earlier analysis of about 620 of the donors. Several of the top co-occurrence clusters appeared to be linked to parvovirus B19, influenza, CMV and Epstein-Barr virus, according to a later analysis. The classifier was reported to diagnose cytomegalovirus status with high specificity and sensitivity in both the original and validation cohorts. Specific HLA alleles were associated with over 15,000 TCR beta sequences at a false discovery rate of 0.05 in a later analysis. The presence/absence analyses assumed that sequencing depth was roughly uniform across donors, and that assumption may not be true. According to a later analysis, TCR association rates differed among HLA loci, with DRB1 alleles showing the most associated TCRs and HLA-C alleles showing the fewest. Only TCR beta chains were sequenced in this cohort, and the absence of alpha or paired-chain data limited detectable features. The only immune exposure information available for the cohort was CMV serostatus. Most CMV-associated TCR beta chains appeared to be HLA-restricted in a later analysis, and the HLA associations seemed to be driven largely by CMV exposure. A further reported finding was that TCR beta sequences accurately predicted the HLA-A and HLA-B alleles for most subjects in the first cohort. A later genetic analysis associated a missense DCLRE1C variant with V-gene and J-gene trimming of TCR beta chains, and an independent cohort replicated the association. When HLA alleles, especially DR and DQ, strongly co-occurred, attributing TCR associations to individual alleles was difficult. Because HLA typing was missing for some donors at each locus, association tests included only the typed subset. A later analysis found that HLA-associated TCR beta chains were more clonally expanded and had lower generation probabilities than equally common non-associated chains. The authors suggested that the approach could potentially be generalized to other disease states and immunological phenotypes. Linkage disequilibrium might explain the correlated functional status among segregating V segments, but an unknown experimental factor could not be excluded.

The method was the immunoSEQ multiplex PCR assay. For the multiplex PCR, a mixture combining 60 forward primers for TCR Vbeta segments and 13 reverse primers for TCR Jbeta segments was used. The CDR3 region of rearranged TCR beta genes was amplified from genomic DNA by a multiplex PCR assay. The amplified TCR beta libraries were sequenced on the Illumina HiSeq System as 87-base-pair reads. Processing in the source paper ran as follows. A later analysis counted approximately 74 million unique TCR beta chains across the 650 to 700 repertoires, and around 9.9 million of these chains were shared by at least two donors. To remove PCR and sequencing errors, raw reads were error-corrected and collapsed into unique sequences using a nearest-neighbor algorithm that merged closely related sequences. Alignment of CDR3 sequences to IMGT reference sequences was used to assign V, D and J gene segments. For a sequence to be retained, at least a six-nucleotide match to both a V gene segment and a J gene segment was required. Rearrangements were called productive when the CDR3 lacked stop codons and stayed in frame with V and J; all others were non-productive. CDR3 was defined by IMGT convention, running from the second conserved V-encoded cysteine to the conserved J-encoded phenylalanine. In an earlier analysis of around 540 of the donors, sequences lacking an unambiguous match to a single V gene segment were excluded. An earlier analysis of fewer than 750 of the donors classified V segments as functional when productive rearrangements were above 56.7% and as segregating when the standard deviation between donors was above 5%. A statistical classification framework was built for diagnosing cytomegalovirus status from the catalog of TCR beta chain sequences. V and J gene assignment, in a later analysis, came from comparing TCR nucleotide sequences with IMGT/GENE-DB human TR gene sequences. The TCRdist pipeline was used in a later analysis to assign CDR3 sequences and most-parsimonious VDJ recombination scenarios. In a later analysis, each TCR beta chain was defined by its CDR3 amino acid sequence together with its V-gene family, and reads lacking a unique V-gene family were excluded. To address suspected cross-contamination and a sequencing artifact, a later analysis removed 550 to 750 highly shared, low-generation-probability nucleotide sequences. In a later analysis, a clonal expansion index was calculated for each public chain from normalized within-repertoire ranks of inferred template counts. A later analysis computed generation probabilities with a VDJ recombination model fitted to out-of-frame rearrangements, and checked the results against IGoR. Hypergeometric tests were used in a later analysis to score TCR-TCR, TCR-HLA and TCR-CMV co-occurrence, with a repertoire-size bias correction applied to the TCR pairs. False discovery rates were estimated in a later analysis by permuting HLA or CMV assignments 20 times. A later analysis grouped co-occurring TCRs with DBSCAN, adding TCRdist sequence similarity when clustering within HLA-allele-positive subsets. For co-occurrence clustering, repertoires with fewer than 30,000 or more than 120,000 public chains were excluded, along with roughly 5 repertoires with anomalous nucleotide sharing. The immuneACCESS repertoire file appears here via TCRdb, limited to in-frame rearrangements. These files lack a portion of the clones; in checked studies, under half of the deficit traces to unresolved V genes, and the cause of the others is not known. V, J and clone size derive from that table, while D and trimming were established from the DNA sequence. The sample's clone listing holds around 210,000 clones. The leading ten clones occupy under 1% of the sample.

For this clone: Its recognized antigen is unknown.

In total, roughly 710 healthy bone marrow donors made up the cohort. All cohort members were sampled while nominally healthy, although unrecorded immune exposures were likely present. The donor was CMV seropositive and was included in the group of 300 or so seropositive cohort members. Every donor gave a peripheral blood sample, and the peripheral blood mononuclear cells from that sample were used for TCR beta sequencing. Genomic DNA was extracted from the blood cell samples with the Qiagen DNeasy Blood Extraction Kit. This receptor was taken from a woman in her twenties or thirties in good health and CMV-seropositive. The sample comprised PBMCs.

In nucleotides, the sequence is TGCGCCAGCAGTGGTAAGGGACTAGCGGGCCGAGCGAACACAGATACGCAGTATTTT. Translation gives CASSGKGLAGRANTDTQYF. The chain was built from TRBV10-1 and TRBJ2-3; the central 12 bases match TRBD2. Including cysteine and phenylalanine, the CDR3 has 19 amino acids. Kept here is only the CDR3 DNA, which spans 57 bases and is read in frame from base 1. Trimming removed 4 bases from V and 2 bases from J; the gene matches leave 13 bases unexplained. As encoded in the germline V gene (reference sequence), CDR1 is WNHNN while CDR2 is SYGVQD.